The 25 T cell receptor beta chains reported below all come from one sample, sequenced in a study of T cell responses to AZD1222 COVID-19 vaccine. Assay used: immunoSEQ multiplex PCR; TCRdb lists only in-frame clones, some missing. The table lists nearly 110,000 clones, 90% of them singletons. Sequences were derived from peripheral blood, sampled 28 days after the second AZD1222 dose. These receptors originate from an adult who received the AZD1222 COVID-19 vaccine.

The V call is TRBV7-3, the J call TRBJ2-3; D gene uncertain. V was trimmed by 5 bases and J by 0 bases, leaving 12 bases between them. This CDR3 contains 15 residues. Germline loops: CDR1 SGHTA, CDR2 FQGTGA. CDR3 bases: TGTGCCAGCAGCCCCCGGCCCGGTAGCACAGATACGCAGTATTTT. This gives the protein CASSPRPGSTDTQYF. The full variable domain, rest sourced from reference TRBV7-3 and TRBJ2-3, is GAGVSQTPSNKVTEKGKYVELRCDPISGHTALYWYRQSLGQGPEFLIYFQGTGAADDSGLPNDRFFAVRPEGSVSTLKIQRTERGDSAVYLCASSPRPGSTDTQYFGPGTRLTVL.

The chain employs TRBV9 and TRBJ1-3; TRBD1 matches 7 bases. Trimming cost V 4 bases and J 0 bases; bases outside gene matches: 4. CDR3 length: 15 residues. CDR1 is SGDLS, CDR2 YYNGEE, per germline. As DNA, the CDR3 is TGTGCCAGCAGCTCCGGGACAGTCTCTGGAAACACCATATATTTT. As protein: CASSSGTVSGNTIYF.

This chain links TRBV21-1 with TRBJ2-1; the listed D gene, TRBD2, was not tested against the DNA. TRBV21-1 is a pseudogene. This CDR3 comprises 16 residues. Here the CDR3 DNA reads TGTGCCAGCAGCAACCAGAAACTAGCGGGTACCCATGAGCAGTTCTTC. Translated, it gives CASSNQKLAGTHEQFF.

For the CDR3, the DNA is TGTGCCAGCAGTGCCGGGGCTCTACGCTCCTACGAGCAGTACTTC. It translates to CASSAGALRSYEQYF. The chain combines TRBV25-1 with TRBJ2-7; tentatively, D is TRBD1 or TRBD2 (5 bases each). Germline V lookup: CDR1 MGHDK, CDR2 SYGVNS. Trimming cost V 4 bases and J 0 bases, with 13 bases left between them. This CDR3 has 15 amino acids.

This chain uses TRBV11-2 with TRBJ1-1; D gene unclear. The V and J ends lost 0 bases and 11 bases respectively, with 13 bases between them. The CDR3 is made up of 13 amino acids. The germline V gene encodes CDR1 SGHAT and CDR2 FQNNGV. This CDR3 is CASSLDEGLGAFF. Written as DNA, the CDR3 is TGTGCCAGCAGCTTAGATGAGGGTTTGGGGGCTTTCTTT.

The V and J genes are TRBV9 and TRBJ2-3; the D is unclear. Germline V CDR1 and CDR2: SGDLS, YYNGEE. Trimming stripped 0 bases from V and 8 bases from J, with 4 bases between. The CDR3 loop spans 11 amino acids. The CDR3 sequence is CASSVGSTQYF. CDR3 coding DNA: TGTGCCAGCAGCGTAGGGTCTACGCAGTATTTT.

Remarks on this clone: Other DNA sequences of this sample code for an identical CDR3. This chain links TRBV5-1 with TRBJ2-3; D is ambiguous. V was cut by 1 base and J by 1 base, with 10 bases left in between. The CDR3 runs 15 residues. Looked up from germline, CDR1 is SGHRS and CDR2 is YFSETQ. The CDR3 loop reads CASSLPLAGTDTQYF. The CDR3 DNA sequence: TGCGCCAGCAGCTTGCCTCTGGCTGGCACAGATACGCAGTATTTT.

The chain has TRBV9 and TRBJ1-1; 7 bases map to TRBD1. The CDR3 is made up of 14 amino acids. V lost 3 bases and J lost 4; bases outside the gene matches: 6. Germline V CDR1 and CDR2: SGDLS, YYNGEE. The CDR3 sequence: CASSGTGTATEAFF. The CDR3 bases are TGTGCCAGCAGCGGAACCGGGACAGCCACTGAAGCTTTCTTT.

This chain joins TRBV7-9 and TRBJ1-4; no clear D gene. The V end lost 1 base, the J end lost 7 bases, and 13 bases lay between the germline ends. The CDR3 is made up of 15 amino acids. Germline V gives CDR1 SEHNR, CDR2 FQNEAQ (reference sequence). The CDR3 sequence is CASSLGRSLGEKLFF. The CDR3 DNA reads TGTGCCAGCAGCTTAGGCCGGAGCTTGGGTGAAAAACTGTTTTTT.

The chain has TRBV10-2 and TRBJ2-5, with TRBD2 matching 10 bases. There are 14 residues in the CDR3. Germline-derived CDR1 and CDR2 are WSHSY and SAAADI. V shed 6 bases and J 5 bases; nucleotides not matched to a gene: 6. CDR3 nucleotide sequence: TGCGCCAGCAGGGAGCGGGGGGGCCGGGAGACCCAGTACTTC. This sequence encodes CASRERGGRETQYF.

The chain combines TRBV11-2 with TRBJ2-1; D unresolved. V was clipped by 5 bases and J by 7 bases, with 21 bases between them. Germline assignment: CDR1 SGHAT and CDR2 FQNNGV. This CDR3 comprises 16 residues. The CDR3 sequence: CASSPQNSGSANEQFF. CDR3 in DNA: TGTGCCAGCAGCCCCCAGAACTCCGGGTCCGCAAATGAGCAGTTCTTC.

CDR3 residues: CATRKGLSSYEQYF. The CDR3 DNA reads as TGTGCGACGAGAAAGGGGCTATCCTCCTACGAGCAGTACTTC. V is TRBV2 and J is TRBJ2-7, with D possibly TRBD1 on 5 matching bases. CDR1 and CDR2 (germline): SNHLY, FYNNEI. This CDR3 spans 14 amino acids.

The chain combines TRBV9 with TRBJ2-5; the D call may be TRBD1 or TRBD2 (6 bases each). Germline V gene data show CDR1 as SGDLS and CDR2 as YYNGEE. This CDR3 has 17 amino acids. V lost 4 bases and J lost 2, with 21 bases in between. CDR3 nucleotide sequence: TGTGCCAGCAGCCCACGAGGGGGGCAAGGGGGGCAAGAGACCCAGTACTTC. Translated, it gives CASSPRGGQGGQETQYF.

The genes are TRBV11-2 and TRBJ1-1; no firm D call. The V end lost 2 bases, the J end lost 6 bases, and 7 bases lay between the germline ends. In germline, CDR1 is SGHAT, CDR2 FQNNGV. The CDR3 runs 12 residues. Here the CDR3 DNA reads TGTGCCAGCAGCTTAACTTATGCTGAAGCTTTCTTT. This translates into CASSLTYAEAFF. Full variable domain (rest looked up from reference TRBV11-2 and TRBJ1-1): EAGVAQSPRYKIIEKRQSVAFWCNPISGHATLYWYQQILGQGPKLLIQFQNNGVVDDSQLPKDRFSAERLKGVDSTLKIQPAKLEDSAVYLCASSLTYAEAFFGQGTRLTVV.

The rearrangement uses TRBV18 and TRBJ2-3; no clear D. Germline V gene sequence: CDR1 KGHSH, CDR2 LQKENI. V was shortened by 6 bases and J by 2 bases, with 12 bases between the two germline ends. This CDR3 region has 14 residues. The CDR3 sequence is CASSLGLDTDTQYF. Here the CDR3 DNA reads TGTGCCAGCTCCCTAGGGTTAGACACAGATACGCAGTATTTT. Combining the CDR3 with reference TRBV18 and TRBJ2-3 gives the whole variable domain NAGVMQNPRHLVRRRGQEARLRCSPMKGHSHVYWYRQLPEEGLKFMVYLQKENIIDESGMPKERFSAEFPKEGPSILRIQQVVRGDSAAYFCASSLGLDTDTQYFGPGTRLTVL.

V gene TRBV29-1 combines with J gene TRBJ1-5; D unresolved. CDR1 SQVTM and CDR2 ANQGSEA come from the germline V gene. The CDR3 contains 9 residues. V was clipped by 4 bases and J by 11 bases, with 6 bases between them. The DNA for the CDR3 is TGCAGCGTTGGGCAGGCCCAGCATTTT. Amino acid sequence: CSVGQAQHF.

J is TRBJ1-1 and V is TRBV4-3; no definite D call. The CDR3 runs 14 residues. CDR1 LGHNA and CDR2 YSLEER come from the germline V gene. V lost 0 bases and J 3 bases, leaving 8 bases between the germline ends. The DNA of the CDR3 is TGCGCCAGCAGCCAAGATGCGCGATACACTGAAGCTTTCTTT. Translated, it gives CASSQDARYTEAFF.

The CDR3 reads CASSLVGQGSIYF. CDR3 DNA: TGCGCCAGCAGCTTGGTGGGACAGGGTTCCATATATTTT. This chain uses TRBV5-1 with TRBJ1-3; 9 bases fit TRBD1. Germline CDR1 is SGHRS and CDR2 is YFSETQ. This CDR3 contains 13 residues. The V and J ends lost 0 bases and 11 bases, in that order; junction bases with no gene match: 3.

V usage is TRBV21-1 and J usage is TRBJ1-2; the table's D call, TRBD1, was not checked against the DNA. TRBV21-1 is described as a pseudogene. CDR3 length: 12 residues. CDR3 loop: CASSKILRNTLF. The CDR3 DNA is TGTGCCAGCAGCAAAATCCTCCGTAACACGCTCTTC.

V gene TRBV6-2 or TRBV6-3 combines with J gene TRBJ1-2; D ambiguous. This CDR3 spans 15 amino acids. CDR1 and CDR2 (germline): MNHEY, SVGEGT. Trimming cost V 2 bases and J 4 bases, with 14 bases left between them. The CDR3 region has the DNA TGTGCCAGCAGTTACAGCCAGGCGACGAGCTATGGCTACACCTTC. Protein: CASSYSQATSYGYTF.

The chain recombines TRBV7-9 with TRBJ2-1; 9 nucleotides agree with TRBD1. Trimming removed 1 base from V and 15 bases from J; junction bases left unmatched: 4. Germline loops: CDR1 SEHNR, CDR2 FQNEAQ (reference sequence). This CDR3 contains 12 residues. The CDR3 DNA is TGTGCCAGCAGCTTAGGACAGGGGGTGCCGTTCTTC. This gives the protein CASSLGQGVPFF.

CDR3 region: CATSPRGRSGDNNYGYTF. CDR3 DNA: TGTGCCACCAGCCCTCGTGGTCGTAGCGGGGACAATAACTATGGCTACACCTTC. The chain joins TRBV15 to TRBJ1-2; possible D gene TRBD1, 6 bases. V lost 5 bases, J lost 1 base, and 23 bases lay in between. The germline V gene encodes CDR1 LNHNV and CDR2 YYDKDF (reference sequence). The CDR3 is made up of 18 amino acids.

V usage is TRBV6-4 and J usage is TRBJ1-5; no firm D call. V was shortened by 4 bases and J by 0 bases, with 4 bases between the two germline ends. The CDR3 length is 13 residues. Looked up from germline, CDR1 is MRHNA and CDR2 is SNTAGT. DNA for the CDR3: TGTGCCAGCAGTGTTACTAGCAATCAGCCCCAGCATTTT. Residues: CASSVTSNQPQHF.

This rearrangement joins TRBV18 to TRBJ2-3; TRBD1 agrees at 7 bases. The CDR3 is made up of 14 amino acids. Trimming removed 2 bases from V and 1 base from J; junction bases left unmatched: 0. Looked up from germline, CDR1 is KGHSH and CDR2 is LQKENI. CDR3 amino acids: CASSPDRGTDTQYF. The CDR3 DNA sequence: TGTGCCAGCTCACCAGACAGGGGCACAGATACGCAGTATTTT.

The rearrangement joins TRBV29-1 to TRBJ1-5; no firm D call. The germline V gene has CDR1 SQVTM and CDR2 ANQGSEA. The CDR3 sequence is 13 residues long. The V end lost 4 bases, the J end lost 6 bases, and 13 bases lay between the germline ends. The CDR3 spells CSVVGVWGQPQHF. CDR3 DNA: TGCAGCGTTGTCGGGGTATGGGGTCAGCCCCAGCATTTT.